Listed below are T cell receptor beta chains from one sample, sequenced in a study of CD8 T cells in ankylosing spondylitis. Each CDR3 protein is one row after TCRdb ran MiXCR on the 5' RACE reads. This sample yields 450,000 to 550,000 distinct CDR3 sequences, of which approximately 5% are seen a single time; around 3.5% belongs to the top ten. What was sequenced was blood, either unsorted or a sorted T cell fraction (not recorded which). These receptor sequences come from a male donor with ankylosing spondylitis. CDR3s include the opening cysteine and the closing phenylalanine or tryptophan. The D gene is left open where the match is weak. The size of a clone is reported for some rows only, either as once, few or many, or as a class for expanded clones.

TRBV5-1	many	NA	TRBJ1-2	CASSLEGNGYTF	TGCGCCAGCAGCTTGGAAGGGAATGGCTACACCTTC
TRBV4-1	many	NA	TRBJ2-7	CASSQIRHEQYF	TGCGCCAGCAGCCAAATCCGGCACGAGCAGTACTTC
TRBV12-3/TRBV12-4	many	NA	TRBJ2-7	CASSAGLLYEQYF	TGTGCCAGCTCTGCAGGACTCCTCTACGAGCAGTACTTC
TRBV7-9	many	NA	TRBJ1-6	CASSSSPVEDSPLHF	TGTGCCAGCAGCTCCTCACCGGTGGAGGATTCACCCCTCCACTTT
TRBV12-3/TRBV12-4	many	TRBD1	TRBJ1-2	CASSQPGQGRGSGYTF	TGTGCCAGCAGTCAACCGGGACAGGGACGGGGGAGTGGCTACACCTTC
TRBV12-3/TRBV12-4	few	TRBD1	TRBJ1-4	CASSLIFRDSTIINEKLFF	TGTGCCAGCAGCCTCATCTTTCGGGACAGCACCATAATTAATGAAAAACTGTTTTTT
TRBV6-1	many	NA	TRBJ1-2	CASSRTGDAYYGYTF	TGTGCCAGCAGTCGGACCGGAGATGCCTACTATGGCTACACCTTC
TRBV20-1	many	NA	TRBJ2-7	CSGFGELYEQYF	TGCAGTGGGTTTGGGGAACTCTACGAGCAGTACTTC
TRBV15	many	NA	TRBJ2-7	CATSRSSGQAYEQYF	TGTGCCACCAGCAGAAGTTCAGGACAAGCCTACGAGCAGTACTTC
TRBV14	many	TRBD2	TRBJ2-7	CASSQGVGGYEQYF	TGTGCCAGCAGCCAAGGAGTGGGAGGGTACGAGCAGTACTTC
TRBV11-2	few	NA	TRBJ2-7	CASSQRQVGAYEQYF	TGTGCCAGCAGCCAAAGACAGGTGGGGGCCTACGAGCAGTACTTC
TRBV7-9	many	TRBD1	TRBJ1-5	CASGTGSNQPQHF	TGTGCCAGCGGGACAGGGTCCAATCAGCCCCAGCATTTT
TRBV11-2	many	NA	TRBJ2-1	CASSSLLANEQFF	TGTGCCAGCAGTTCCCTTCTAGCAAATGAGCAGTTCTTC
TRBV7-2	many	NA	TRBJ1-6	CASSLRGGGWNSPLHF	TGTGCCAGCAGCTTACGAGGGGGAGGGTGGAATTCACCCCTCCACTTT
TRBV4-2	NA	TRBD1	TRBJ2-4	CASSQDLPRRDRENIQYF	TGTGCCAGCAGCCAAGATCTCCCTCGGCGGGACAGGGAGAACATTCAGTACTTC
TRBV7-2	many	NA	TRBJ2-2	CASSLAGIGTGELFF	TGTGCCAGCAGCTTAGCGGGGATTGGCACCGGGGAGCTGTTTTTT
TRBV5-1	many	NA	TRBJ1-2	CASSNGSYYGYTF	TGCGCCAGCAGTAACGGCTCCTACTATGGCTACACCTTC
TRBV6-1	NA	TRBD1	TRBJ1-4	CASSQGARGEKLFF	TGTGCCAGTTCCCAGGGGGCGCGAGGTGAAAAACTGTTTTTT
TRBV5-4	many	TRBD1	TRBJ2-7	CASSGAGTGTYEQYF	TGTGCCAGCAGCGGAGCCGGGACAGGGACCTACGAGCAGTACTTC
TRBV4-3	many	NA	TRBJ2-4	CASSPALFRSIQYF	TGCGCCAGCAGCCCAGCGTTGTTCCGGAGTATTCAGTACTTC
TRBV6-5	many	NA	TRBJ1-1	CASSGARGAFF	TGTGCCAGCAGCGGGGCCCGGGGAGCTTTCTTT
TRBV7-6	few	NA	TRBJ2-7	CASSLAGFGYEQYF	TGTGCCAGCAGCTTAGCAGGGTTTGGCTACGAGCAGTACTTC
TRBV7-9	NA	NA	TRBJ2-1	CASSSSTGDSYNEQFF	TGTGCCAGCAGCTCTTCGACAGGCGACTCCTACAATGAGCAGTTCTTC
TRBV4-1	NA	NA	TRBJ2-7	CASSQGFDRAYEQYF	TGCGCCAGCAGCCAAGGGTTTGACAGAGCCTACGAGCAGTACTTC
TRBV12-3/TRBV12-4	few	NA	TRBJ1-1	CANSHSRQSMNTEAFF	TGTGCCAACAGTCACAGCCGCCAATCGATGAACACTGAAGCTTTCTTT
TRBV7-2	NA	NA	TRBJ1-5	CHSGGPAAQHF	TGTCACAGCGGCGGGCCTGCGGCCCAGCATTTT
TRBV12-3/TRBV12-4	many	TRBD1	TRBJ1-1	CASSPHMTGDRNTEAFF	TGTGCCAGCAGCCCCCATATGACAGGGGACAGGAACACTGAAGCTTTCTTT
TRBV6-2/TRBV6-3	many	TRBD1	TRBJ2-7	CASKRTGAYEQYF	TGTGCCAGCAAGCGGACAGGGGCCTACGAGCAGTACTTC
TRBV5-1	many	NA	TRBJ1-5	CASSLVPSGFLNQPQHF	TGCGCCAGCAGCTTGGTGCCTTCAGGGTTCCTCAATCAGCCCCAGCATTTT
TRBV20-1	NA	NA	TRBJ2-3	CSADQGRASTDTQYF	TGCAGTGCCGACCAGGGGCGGGCCAGCACAGATACGCAGTATTTT
TRBV4-3	many	NA	TRBJ1-1	CASSPGPSLEAFF	TGCGCCAGCAGCCCGGGTCCCTCCCTCGAAGCTTTCTTT
TRBV27	many	NA	TRBJ2-1	CASQASRAAYNEQFF	TGTGCCAGCCAAGCCTCCAGGGCAGCCTACAATGAGCAGTTCTTC
TRBV24-1	many	TRBD1	TRBJ2-2	CATSDWGQGTTGELFF	TGTGCCACCAGTGATTGGGGACAGGGTACCACCGGGGAGCTGTTTTTT
TRBV29-1	many	TRBD2	TRBJ2-3	CSGRLASTDTQYF	TGCAGCGGGAGACTAGCTAGCACAGATACGCAGTATTTT
TRBV11-2	many	TRBD2	TRBJ2-1	CASSLDGNSGGISYNEQFF	TGTGCCAGCAGCTTAGATGGGAATAGCGGGGGGATCTCCTACAATGAGCAGTTCTTC
TRBV7-2	NA	TRBD2	TRBJ2-7	CASSFTSGSSYEQYF	TGTGCCAGCAGCTTTACTAGCGGAAGCTCCTACGAGCAGTACTTC
TRBV20-1	many	NA	TRBJ1-1	CSALSVNTEAFF	TGCAGTGCTCTCTCAGTGAACACTGAAGCTTTCTTT
TRBV28	many	NA	TRBJ2-7	CASSLGSVGYF	TGTGCCAGCAGTTTAGGGTCAGTCGGGTACTTC
TRBV6-2/TRBV6-3	many	NA	TRBJ2-1	CASSRSGAPSNEQFF	TGTGCCAGCAGCCGAAGCGGAGCCCCCTCCAATGAGCAGTTCTTC
TRBV4-2	many	TRBD1	TRBJ2-3	CASSQVSPGQEVDTQYF	TGTGCCAGCAGCCAGGTCTCACCGGGACAGGAGGTAGATACGCAGTATTTT
TRBV7-9	many	NA	TRBJ1-6	CASNQRGVDSPLHF	TGTGCCAGCAACCAACGGGGGGTGGATTCACCCCTCCACTTT
TRBV7-2	few	TRBD2	TRBJ2-7	CASSSGGSPYYEQYF	TGTGCCAGCAGCTCGGGGGGGAGCCCGTACTACGAGCAGTACTTC